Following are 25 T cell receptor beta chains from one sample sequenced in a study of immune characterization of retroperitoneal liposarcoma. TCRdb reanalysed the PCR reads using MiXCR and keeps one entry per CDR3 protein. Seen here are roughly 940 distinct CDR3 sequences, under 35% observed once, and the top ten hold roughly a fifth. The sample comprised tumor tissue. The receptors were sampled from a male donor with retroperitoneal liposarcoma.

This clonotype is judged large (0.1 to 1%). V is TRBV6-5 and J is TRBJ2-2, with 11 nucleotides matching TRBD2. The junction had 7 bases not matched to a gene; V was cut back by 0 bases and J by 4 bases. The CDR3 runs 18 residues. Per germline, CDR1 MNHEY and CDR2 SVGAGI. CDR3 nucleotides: TGTGCCAGCAGTTACTCGTTCTGGACTAGCGGGTCCACCGGGGAGCTGTTTTTT. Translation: CASSYSFWTSGSTGELFF.

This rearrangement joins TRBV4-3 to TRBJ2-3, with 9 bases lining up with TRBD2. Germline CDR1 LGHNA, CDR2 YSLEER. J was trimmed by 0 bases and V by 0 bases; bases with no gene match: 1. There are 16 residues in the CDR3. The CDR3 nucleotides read TGCGCCAGCAGCCAAGATACTAGCGGGAGCACAGATACGCAGTATTTT. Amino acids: CASSQDTSGSTDTQYF.

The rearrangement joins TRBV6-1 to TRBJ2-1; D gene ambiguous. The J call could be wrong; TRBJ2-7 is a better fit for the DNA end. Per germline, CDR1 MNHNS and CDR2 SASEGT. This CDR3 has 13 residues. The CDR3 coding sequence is TGTGCCAGCAGTTATACGTGGAACAATGAGCAGTACTTC. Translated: CASSYTWNNEQYF.

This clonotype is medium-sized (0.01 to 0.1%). The CDR3 DNA reads TGTGCCAGCAGCAACTCGGAGGCCACAGATACGCAGTATTTT. It specifies CASSNSEATDTQYF. V and J are TRBV6-6 and TRBJ2-3; a possible D gene is TRBD2 (5 bases). The CDR3 loop spans 14 amino acids. Germline values: CDR1 MNHNY, CDR2 SVGAGI (reference sequence). V shed 6 bases and J shed 2 bases, with 12 bases lying between them.

The CDR3 loop is CASEPREDPAKNIQYF. CDR3 in DNA: TGCGCCAGCGAGCCCCGGGAGGACCCAGCCAAAAACATTCAGTACTTC. The chain employs TRBV4-1 and TRBJ2-4; 7 nucleotides match TRBD2. The CDR3 totals 16 residues. The germline CDR1 and CDR2 sequences are MGHRA and YSYEKL. The V and J ends lost 8 bases and 0 bases, in that order; junction bases with no gene match: 10.

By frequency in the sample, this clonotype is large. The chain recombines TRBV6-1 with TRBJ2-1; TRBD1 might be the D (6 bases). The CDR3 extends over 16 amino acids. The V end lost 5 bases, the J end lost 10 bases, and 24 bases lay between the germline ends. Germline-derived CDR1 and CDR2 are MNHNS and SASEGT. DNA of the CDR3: TGTGCCAGCAGTTTGCCCGCCGGTACAGGGTGGTACGAGCAGTTCTTC. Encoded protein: CASSLPAGTGWYEQFF.

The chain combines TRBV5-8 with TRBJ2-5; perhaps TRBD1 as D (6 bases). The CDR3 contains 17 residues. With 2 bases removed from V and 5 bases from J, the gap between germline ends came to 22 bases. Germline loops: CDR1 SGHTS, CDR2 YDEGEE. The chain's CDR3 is CASSFSAASTTGETQYF. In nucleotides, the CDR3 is TGTGCCAGCAGCTTCTCAGCGGCTAGCACCACAGGGGAGACCCAGTACTTC.

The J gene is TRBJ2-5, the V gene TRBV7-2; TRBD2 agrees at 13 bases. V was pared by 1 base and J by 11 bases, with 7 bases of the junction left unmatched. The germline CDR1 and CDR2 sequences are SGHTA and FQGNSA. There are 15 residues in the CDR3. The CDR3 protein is CASSLGTSGGNEQYF. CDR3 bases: TGTGCCAGCAGCTTAGGGACTAGCGGGGGCAATGAGCAGTACTTC.

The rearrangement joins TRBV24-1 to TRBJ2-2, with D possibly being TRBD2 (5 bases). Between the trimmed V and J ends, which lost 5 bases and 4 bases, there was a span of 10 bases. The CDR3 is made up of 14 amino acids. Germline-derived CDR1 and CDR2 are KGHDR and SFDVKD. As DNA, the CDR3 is TGTGCCACCAGTGTTCTAGGGAGCACCGGGGAGCTGTTTTTT. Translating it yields CATSVLGSTGELFF.

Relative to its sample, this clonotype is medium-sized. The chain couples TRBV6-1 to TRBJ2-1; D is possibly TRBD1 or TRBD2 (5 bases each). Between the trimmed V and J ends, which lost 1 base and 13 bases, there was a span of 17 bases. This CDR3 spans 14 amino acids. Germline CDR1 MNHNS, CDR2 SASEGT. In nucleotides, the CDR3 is TGTGCCAGCAGTGAAGGTGGGACCCTGGAGACCCAGTTCTTC. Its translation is CASSEGGTLETQFF.

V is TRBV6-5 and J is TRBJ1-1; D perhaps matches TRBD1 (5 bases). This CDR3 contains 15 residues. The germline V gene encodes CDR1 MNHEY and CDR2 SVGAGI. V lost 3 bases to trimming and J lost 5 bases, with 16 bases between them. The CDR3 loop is CASSYPGAGKTEAFF. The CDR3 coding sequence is TGTGCCAGCAGTTATCCCGGGGCAGGGAAGACTGAAGCTTTCTTT.

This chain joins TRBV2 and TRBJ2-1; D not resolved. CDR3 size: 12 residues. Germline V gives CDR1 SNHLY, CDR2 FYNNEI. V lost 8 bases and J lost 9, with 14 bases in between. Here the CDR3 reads CASQLSSAEQFF. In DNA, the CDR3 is TGTGCCAGCCAACTCTCCAGCGCTGAGCAGTTCTTC.

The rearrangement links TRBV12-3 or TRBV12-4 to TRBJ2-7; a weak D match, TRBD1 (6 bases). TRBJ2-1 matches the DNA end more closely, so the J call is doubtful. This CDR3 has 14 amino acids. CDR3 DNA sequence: TGTGCCAGCAGTGGGGGCTGGTCCTACAATGAGCAGTTCTTC. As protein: CASSGGWSYNEQFF.

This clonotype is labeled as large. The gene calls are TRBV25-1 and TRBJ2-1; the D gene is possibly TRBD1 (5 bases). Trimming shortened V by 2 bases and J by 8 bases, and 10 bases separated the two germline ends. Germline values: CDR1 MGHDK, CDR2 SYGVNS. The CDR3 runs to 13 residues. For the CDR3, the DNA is TGTGCCAGCAGTGAACCAAGGGGCTATGAGCAGTTCTTC. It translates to CASSEPRGYEQFF.

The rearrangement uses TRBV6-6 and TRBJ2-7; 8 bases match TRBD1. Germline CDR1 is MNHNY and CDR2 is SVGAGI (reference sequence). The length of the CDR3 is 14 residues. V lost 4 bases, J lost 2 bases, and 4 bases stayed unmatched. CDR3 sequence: CASSLQGDTYEQYF. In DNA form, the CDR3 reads TGTGCCAGCAGTTTACAGGGGGACACCTACGAGCAGTACTTC.

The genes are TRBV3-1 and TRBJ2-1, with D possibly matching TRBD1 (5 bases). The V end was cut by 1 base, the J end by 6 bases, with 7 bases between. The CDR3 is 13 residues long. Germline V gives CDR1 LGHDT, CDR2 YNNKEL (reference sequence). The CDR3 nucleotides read TGTGCCAGCAGCCAAGGAAGGGGCAATGAGCAGTTCTTC. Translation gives CASSQGRGNEQFF.

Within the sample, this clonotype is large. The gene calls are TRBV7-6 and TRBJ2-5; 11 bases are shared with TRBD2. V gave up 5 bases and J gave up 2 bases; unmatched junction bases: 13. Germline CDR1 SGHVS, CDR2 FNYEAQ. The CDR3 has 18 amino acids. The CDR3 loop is CASSPLAGGVGGQETQYF. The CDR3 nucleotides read TGTGCCAGCAGCCCCCTAGCGGGAGGTGTTGGGGGTCAAGAGACCCAGTACTTC.

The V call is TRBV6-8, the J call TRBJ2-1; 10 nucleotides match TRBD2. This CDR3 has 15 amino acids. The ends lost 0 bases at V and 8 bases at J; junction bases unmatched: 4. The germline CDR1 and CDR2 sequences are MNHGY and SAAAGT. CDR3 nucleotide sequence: TGTGCCAGCAGTTACTCCAGCGGGGGGGCCCATGAGCAGTTCTTC. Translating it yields CASSYSSGGAHEQFF.

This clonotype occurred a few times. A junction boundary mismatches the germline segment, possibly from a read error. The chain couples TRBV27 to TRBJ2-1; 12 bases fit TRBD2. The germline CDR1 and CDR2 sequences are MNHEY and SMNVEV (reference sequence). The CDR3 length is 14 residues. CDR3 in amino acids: CASSPARTSGTLLF. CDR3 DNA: TGTGCCAGCAGTCCCGCTCGGACTAGCGGGACTCTGCTCTTC.

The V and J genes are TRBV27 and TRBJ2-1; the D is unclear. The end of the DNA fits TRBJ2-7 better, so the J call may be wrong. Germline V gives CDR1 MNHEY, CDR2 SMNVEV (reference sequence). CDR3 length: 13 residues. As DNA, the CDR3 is TGTGCCAGCAGTCCATACCTCTCGGCCGAGCAGTACTTC. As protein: CASSPYLSAEQYF.

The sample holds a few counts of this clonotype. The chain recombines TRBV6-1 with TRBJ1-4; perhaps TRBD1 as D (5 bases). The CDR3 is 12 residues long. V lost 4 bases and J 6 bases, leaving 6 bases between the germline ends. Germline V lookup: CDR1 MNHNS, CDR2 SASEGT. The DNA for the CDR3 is TGTGCCAGCAGTGGGACATATGAAAAACTGTTTTTT. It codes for CASSGTYEKLFF.

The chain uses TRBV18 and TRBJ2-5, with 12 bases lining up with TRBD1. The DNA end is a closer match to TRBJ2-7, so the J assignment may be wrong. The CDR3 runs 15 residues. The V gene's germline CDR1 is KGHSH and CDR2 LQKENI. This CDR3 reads CASSFGTGGIGEQYF. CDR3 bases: TGTGCCAGCTCATTTGGGACAGGGGGCATAGGCGAGCAGTACTTC.

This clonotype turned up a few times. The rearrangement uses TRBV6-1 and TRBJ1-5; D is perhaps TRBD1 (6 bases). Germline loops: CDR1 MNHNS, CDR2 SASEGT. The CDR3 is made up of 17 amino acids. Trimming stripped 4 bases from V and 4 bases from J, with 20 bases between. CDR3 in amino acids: CASSGWRGGSGNQPQHF. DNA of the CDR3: TGTGCCAGCAGTGGGTGGCGAGGGGGATCGGGAAATCAGCCCCAGCATTTT.

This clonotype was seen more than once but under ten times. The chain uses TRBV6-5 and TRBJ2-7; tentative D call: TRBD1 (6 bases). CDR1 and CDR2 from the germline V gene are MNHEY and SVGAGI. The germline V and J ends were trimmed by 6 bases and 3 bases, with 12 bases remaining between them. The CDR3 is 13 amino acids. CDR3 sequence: CASSKDSFYEQYF. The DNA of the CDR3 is TGTGCCAGCAGCAAGGACAGTTTCTACGAGCAGTACTTC.

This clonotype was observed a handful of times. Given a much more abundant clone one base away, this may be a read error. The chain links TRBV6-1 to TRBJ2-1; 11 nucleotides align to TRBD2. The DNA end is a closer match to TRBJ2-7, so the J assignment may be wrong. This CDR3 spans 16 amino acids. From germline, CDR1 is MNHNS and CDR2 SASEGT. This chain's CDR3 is CASRDLAGGLYNEQYF. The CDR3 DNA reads TGTGCCAGCAGAGATCTAGCGGGAGGCCTCTACAATGAGCAGTACTTC.